This TCR beta chain was recorded in a study of response to subunit inactivated influenza vaccine. General study results and limits: Authors suggested that a seasonal influenza vaccination recruits few new T cells each time.

One entry per CDR3 protein results from TCRdb running MiXCR on the RT-PCR reads. The sample has 300,000 to 350,000 distinct CDR3 sequences, about 20% seen once; the top ten hold 9% to 12%. In the case of this clonotype: The antigen is not known.

This CDR3 region has 14 residues. Losses at the gene ends were 3 bases for V and 0 bases for J; bases not matched to a gene: 0. Germline V gene lookup returns CDR1 KGHDR and CDR2 SFDVKD. The chain links TRBV24-1 to TRBJ2-5; 7 nucleotides agree with TRBD1. This material consisted of PBMCs from blood, taken less than 22 months after vaccination. This TCR was sampled from a man between 50 and 75 years old who received an inactivated influenza vaccine. The CDR3 protein is CATSDDRDQETQYF. Written as DNA, the CDR3 is TGTGCCACCAGTGATGACAGGGACCAAGAGACCCAGTACTTC.